Below are 19 T cell receptor beta chains sequenced from a single sample in a study of Tregs in tolerant kidney transplant recipients (dated by TCRdb to about 2019). Library preparation employed the immunoSEQ multiplex PCR assay. Sourced from immuneACCESS, this table was stored by TCRdb with only in-frame sequences that have V and J called. A share of the clones is absent; for the studies checked, an unresolved V gene accounts for under half, and the remainder has no known explanation. The sample table records roughly 250,000 clones; roughly 84% of these occur just once. The ten largest clones take up about 0.68% of the sample. The material sequenced was CD4+ T cells from blood. Receptor source: a human donor in good health.

Written as DNA, the CDR3 is TGTGCCAGCAGCTTGAAGGGGGAGCGTGGCTACACCTTC. Translating gives CASSLKGERGYTF. This sequence joins TRBV5-4 and TRBJ1-2, with D possibly being TRBD1 (6 bases). This CDR3 region has 13 residues. Trimming removed 1 base from V and 7 bases from J, with 11 bases in between. CDR1 is SGHNT, CDR2 YYREEE, per germline (reference sequence). The full variable domain, its missing parts supplied by reference TRBV5-4 and TRBJ1-2, is ETGVTQSPTHLIKTRGQQVTLRCSSQSGHNTVSWYQQALGQGPQFIFQYYREEENGRGNFPPRFSGLQFPNYSSELNVNALELDDSALYLCASSLKGERGYTFGSGTRLTVV.

This CDR3 is CASNQWDRIFNYGYTF. In nucleotides, the CDR3 is TGTGCCAGCAACCAGTGGGACAGAATCTTTAACTATGGCTACACCTTC. The chain links TRBV7-2 to TRBJ1-2; 7 bases fit TRBD1. J lost 1 base, V lost 7 bases, and 12 bases had no gene match. Germline V gene lookup returns CDR1 SGHTA and CDR2 FQGNSA. CDR3 length: 16 residues.

This clone came up a few times. The gene calls are TRBV6-5 and TRBJ1-5; D is undetermined. The V gene's germline CDR1 is MNHEY and CDR2 SVGAGI. V was shortened by 0 bases and J by 4 bases, with 10 bases between the two germline ends. The CDR3 consists of 15 residues. The chain's CDR3 is CASSYSVRGNQPQHF. DNA of the CDR3: TGTGCCAGCAGTTACTCGGTTCGCGGAAATCAGCCCCAGCATTTT.

This rearrangement joins TRBV5-4 to TRBJ1-2; D unresolved. V was clipped by 5 bases and J by 8 bases, with 19 bases between them. The CDR3 has 14 residues. Germline CDR1 SGHNT, CDR2 YYREEE (reference sequence). The CDR3 coding sequence is TGTGCCAGCAGACCCGACGCCCCGGCCGGGGGCTACACCTTC. Translating it yields CASRPDAPAGGYTF.

There are a few counts of this clone. This chain links TRBV2 with TRBJ2-2; a weak D match, TRBD2 (6 bases). V was cut by 7 bases and J by 1 base, with 16 bases left in between. Germline V lookup: CDR1 SNHLY, CDR2 FYNNEI. The CDR3 totals 16 residues. The CDR3 nucleotides are TGTGCCAGCACCGGGGCCCGGGGGAAGAACACCGGGGAGCTGTTTTTT. Translated, it gives CASTGARGKNTGELFF.

The chain links TRBV6-6 to TRBJ2-3; unclear D gene. This CDR3 is built from 11 residues. CDR1 is MNHNY and CDR2 is SVGAGI in the germline V gene (reference sequence). V lost 5 bases, J lost 3 bases, and 3 bases lay in between. The CDR3 reads CASSTTDTQYF. The CDR3 DNA sequence: TGTGCCAGCAGTACTACAGATACGCAGTATTTT.

The rearrangement joins TRBV7-9 to TRBJ2-7; D gene ambiguous. The CDR3 has 15 residues. Trimming removed 5 bases from V and 1 base from J, with 15 bases in between. Germline V lookup: CDR1 SEHNR, CDR2 FQNEAQ (reference sequence). CDR3 sequence reads: CASSPPLGLSYEQYF. DNA for the CDR3: TGTGCCAGCAGCCCCCCCCTAGGGCTTTCCTACGAGCAGTACTTC.

A single count supports this clone. This rearrangement joins TRBV19 to TRBJ2-7; 8 bases are shared with TRBD1. V lost 6 bases to trimming and J lost 2 bases; unmatched junction nucleotides: 9. The CDR3 extends over 15 amino acids. Germline V gene data show CDR1 as LNHDA and CDR2 as SQIVND (reference sequence). The CDR3 DNA reads as TGTGCCAGTAGCCCGGTTCAGGGGGCAACCTACGAGCAGTACTTC. The encoded protein is CASSPVQGATYEQYF.

The rearrangement links TRBV7-9 to TRBJ1-1; D is perhaps TRBD1 (5 bases). This CDR3 has 12 residues. Germline V gene sequence: CDR1 SEHNR, CDR2 FQNEAQ (reference sequence). V was clipped by 5 bases and J by 6 bases, with 10 bases between them. CDR3 DNA: TGTGCCAGCAGCCGAGGGGCGGCTGAAGCTTTCTTT. This sequence encodes CASSRGAAEAFF.

Regarding this clone: This specimen includes other DNA sequences encoding the same CDR3. V gene TRBV5-1 combines with J gene TRBJ2-2; D is uncertain. Germline values: CDR1 SGHRS, CDR2 YFSETQ. V dropped 0 bases and J dropped 2 bases, with 8 bases sitting between them. The CDR3 runs to 15 residues. The CDR3 coding sequence is TGCGCCAGCAGCTTGGCTCAGAGTAACACCGGGGAGCTGTTTTTT. This translates into CASSLAQSNTGELFF.

The chain employs TRBV7-2 and TRBJ1-2, with 7 bases identical to TRBD1. Germline V gene sequence: CDR1 SGHTA, CDR2 FQGNSA. With 1 base clipped from V and 8 bases from J, the junction kept 7 bases outside the gene matches. The CDR3 sequence is 14 residues long. The chain's CDR3 is CASSLVGGQGGYTF. Here the CDR3 DNA reads TGTGCCAGCAGCTTAGTAGGGGGCCAGGGCGGCTACACCTTC.

This chain links TRBV5-6 with TRBJ2-2; D may be TRBD1 (6 bases). Trimming took off 0 bases at V and 5 bases at J, with 8 bases between the two ends. Germline assignment: CDR1 SGHDT and CDR2 YYEEEE. The CDR3 loop spans 14 amino acids. CDR3 region: CASSLAGVTGELFF. Written as DNA, the CDR3 is TGTGCCAGCAGCTTGGCAGGGGTTACCGGGGAGCTGTTTTTT.

CDR3 nucleotides: TGTGCCAGCAGTTACTTGGGCAGGGACTATGGCTACACCTTC. Residues: CASSYLGRDYGYTF. V and J are TRBV6-5 and TRBJ1-2; maybe TRBD1 (5 bases). V lost 1 base, J lost 3 bases, and 9 bases lay in between. CDR1 is MNHEY, CDR2 SVGAGI, per germline. The CDR3 contains 14 residues.

J is TRBJ2-1 and V is TRBV5-1; D ambiguous. V was trimmed by 0 bases and J by 4 bases, leaving 5 bases between them. This CDR3 spans 13 amino acids. Germline V gene sequence: CDR1 SGHRS, CDR2 YFSETQ. The CDR3 spells CASSLESYNEQFF. The CDR3, as DNA: TGCGCCAGCAGCTTGGAGAGTTACAATGAGCAGTTCTTC.

The V call is TRBV4-1, the J call TRBJ1-5, with D hard to call. Germline V lookup: CDR1 MGHRA, CDR2 YSYEKL. The V end lost 0 bases, the J end lost 2 bases, and 14 bases lay between the germline ends. This CDR3 has 17 residues. The CDR3 region has the DNA TGCGCCAGCAGCCAAGAGAGGTGGCTCGGGGGCAATCAGCCCCAGCATTTT. Its translation is CASSQERWLGGNQPQHF.

This rearrangement joins TRBV6-5 to TRBJ2-7, with D unclear. The CDR3 consists of 13 residues. Germline values: CDR1 MNHEY, CDR2 SVGAGI. V lost 5 bases and J 3 bases, leaving 11 bases between the germline ends. This CDR3 reads CASSLRNNYEQYF. As DNA, the CDR3 is TGTGCCAGCAGTCTTCGTAACAACTACGAGCAGTACTTC.

The chain links TRBV5-1 to TRBJ2-2, with 10 nucleotides matching TRBD2. Per germline, CDR1 SGHRS and CDR2 YFSETQ. The CDR3 is made up of 15 amino acids. V lost 0 bases, J lost 7 bases, and 3 bases stayed unmatched. CDR3 loop: CASSLGLAGVGELFF. Written as DNA, the CDR3 is TGCGCCAGCAGCTTGGGGCTAGCGGGAGTCGGGGAGCTGTTTTTT.

The V call is TRBV27, the J call TRBJ2-7, with TRBD1 matching over 7 bases. From germline, CDR1 is MNHEY and CDR2 SMNVEV (reference sequence). The CDR3 consists of 16 residues. The J segment lost 0 bases and the V segment lost 6 bases, leaving 11 bases of the junction unmatched. The CDR3: CASRDRTGSYSYEQYF. The DNA of the CDR3 is TGTGCCAGCAGAGACAGGACAGGATCTTACTCCTACGAGCAGTACTTC.

This clone was picked up a small number of times. Other nucleotide sequences in the sample specify the same CDR3. The chain employs TRBV18 and TRBJ2-7; D not resolved. Deletions cut 2 bases from V and 3 bases from J, with 2 bases between. Germline lookup yields CDR1 KGHSH and CDR2 LQKENI. CDR3 length equals 11 residues. Here the CDR3 reads CASSPGYEQYF. CDR3 sequence (DNA): TGTGCCAGCTCACCAGGCTACGAGCAGTACTTC.